Following are 32 T cell receptor beta chains from one sample sequenced in a study of T-cell reconstitution after alpha-beta-depleted transplantation in children listed by TCRdb under 2016. The method behind the library was PCR. The sequencer was an Illumina HiSeq 2500. TCR library preparation used molecular barcoding, with unique molecular identifiers applied to normalize quantification of the TCRbeta repertoire. Clones were called with MiXCR by TCRdb after fastp trimmed the public reads at Q25, and only in-frame beta chains were retained. Every CDR3 protein is listed once, alongside the most common genes and DNA of its rows. The sample table records some 180,000 distinct CDR3 sequences; approximately 7% of these occur just once. In total, the top ten clones hold less than 7% of the sample. According to the study, the label for this sample's treatment or condition signals: allogeneic hematopoietic cell transplantation with graft depleted of TCRalphabeta T cells and CD19 B cells.

The source material was PBMCs, sampled before TCRalphabeta/CD19-depleted stem cell transplant. These TCRs come from a boy between 2 and 10 years old with acute lymphoblastic leukemia, due to receive a stem cell transplant.

This clonotype turned up a few times. The genes are TRBV3-1 and TRBJ1-2, with TRBD1 matching 9 bases. The CDR3 consists of 16 residues. From germline, CDR1 is LGHDT and CDR2 YNNKEL (reference sequence). The V segment lost 6 bases and the J segment 8 bases; nucleotides outside the gene matches: 16. The CDR3 nucleotides read TGTGCCAGCAGTCCTTCAACAGGGGGCAATCTAGAAGGCTACACCTTC. Protein: CASSPSTGGNLEGYTF.

As regards this clonotype: A read error may be the cause here, since a much bigger clone is one base away. The chain recombines TRBV4-1 with TRBJ2-3; D is undetermined. Germline CDR1 MGHRA, CDR2 YSYEKL. This CDR3 has 14 amino acids. This chain's CDR3 is CSSSQELSTDTQYF. In nucleotides, the CDR3 is TGCTCCAGCAGCCAAGAGCTTAGCACAGATACGCAGTATTTT.

This clonotype has ten or more counts. V gene TRBV11-2 combines with J gene TRBJ1-3, with a weak D call TRBD1 (6 bases). V was pared by 1 base and J by 1 base, with 17 bases between. The CDR3 runs 18 residues. The germline V gene has CDR1 SGHAT and CDR2 FQNNGV. The CDR3 here is CASSLGGAGDISGNTIYF. CDR3 DNA: TGTGCCAGCAGCTTAGGGGGGGCAGGGGATATTTCTGGAAACACCATATATTTT.

This clonotype was recorded at least ten times. The V gene is TRBV24-1, the J gene TRBJ2-7, with D unresolved. Germline V CDR1 and CDR2: KGHDR, SFDVKD. V lost 2 bases to trimming and J lost 7 bases, with 5 bases between them. The CDR3 contains 11 residues. The CDR3 protein is CATSDSQEQYF. The DNA of the CDR3 is TGTGCCACCAGTGATTCCCAAGAGCAGTACTTC.

The V and J genes are TRBV28 and TRBJ2-1, with D tentatively TRBD2 (5 bases). This CDR3 is 15 amino acids long. Trimming pared 7 bases from V and 5 bases from J, leaving 18 bases between. Germline loops: CDR1 MDHEN, CDR2 SYDVKM. The CDR3 DNA sequence: TGTGCCAGCACTCCACCCGGGATTATCGACAATGAGCAGTTCTTC. The encoded protein is CASTPPGIIDNEQFF. Full variable domain (missing parts from reference TRBV28 and TRBJ2-1): DVKVTQSSRYLVKRTGEKVFLECVQDMDHENMFWYRQDPGLGLRLIYFSYDVKMKEKGDIPEGYSVSREKKERFSLILESASTNQTSMYLCASTPPGIIDNEQFFGPGTRLTVL.

This clonotype showed up many times. The chain joins TRBV7-3 to TRBJ2-5; 10 positions agree with TRBD2. The trim removed 3 bases at V and 1 base at J, leaving 14 bases unmatched. Looked up from germline, CDR1 is SGHTA and CDR2 is FQGTGA. This CDR3 region has 19 residues. CDR3 protein: CASSFPRLAGVVIQETQYF. CDR3 DNA sequence: TGTGCCAGCAGCTTCCCCCGGCTAGCGGGAGTAGTAATCCAAGAGACCCAGTACTTC.

This clonotype occurred a few times. The chain carries TRBV18 and TRBJ1-1, with D perhaps matching TRBD1 (5 bases). This CDR3 has 13 amino acids. Per germline, CDR1 KGHSH and CDR2 LQKENI. The V and J ends lost 3 bases and 4 bases respectively, with 9 bases between them. CDR3 sequence reads: CASSPTAGTEAFF. CDR3 coding DNA: TGTGCCAGCTCACCGACAGCAGGCACTGAAGCTTTCTTT.

This chain joins TRBV5-1 and TRBJ2-7, with 9 bases identical to TRBD1. The length of the CDR3 is 15 residues. Germline assignment: CDR1 SGHRS and CDR2 YFSETQ. V was clipped by 3 bases and J by 4 bases; unmatched bases: 8. The CDR3 DNA follows: TGCGCCAGCAGCTGGTCACAGGGGGCAGTGTACGAGCAGTACTTC. Protein sequence: CASSWSQGAVYEQYF.

The gene calls are TRBV12-3 or TRBV12-4 and TRBJ1-1; D gene unclear. The V end lost 5 bases, the J end lost 2 bases, and 9 bases lay between the germline ends. The CDR3 spans 13 residues. The CDR3: CASSPLSNTEAFF. CDR3 DNA sequence: TGTGCCAGCAGTCCCCTCTCCAACACTGAAGCTTTCTTT.

This clonotype came up many times. The chain is built from TRBV28 and TRBJ2-3, with 8 bases matching TRBD1. Trimming removed 3 bases from V and 5 bases from J; junction bases left unmatched: 7. Germline V gene sequence: CDR1 MDHEN, CDR2 SYDVKM. The CDR3 spans 15 residues. The CDR3 DNA is TGTGCCAGCAGTTTCCAGGGGGCGATGGGAGATACGCAGTATTTT. Translation: CASSFQGAMGDTQYF. Based on the CDR3 plus reference TRBV28 and TRBJ2-3, the full variable domain is DVKVTQSSRYLVKRTGEKVFLECVQDMDHENMFWYRQDPGLGLRLIYFSYDVKMKEKGDIPEGYSVSREKKERFSLILESASTNQTSMYLCASSFQGAMGDTQYFGPGTRLTVL.

This chain joins TRBV11-2 and TRBJ2-1; TRBD1 matches 9 bases. The CDR3 is made up of 15 amino acids. The germline V gene has CDR1 SGHAT and CDR2 FQNNGV. V was clipped by 4 bases and J by 9 bases; unmatched bases: 10. The CDR3 protein is CASSSWDRDSGEQFF. The CDR3 bases are TGTGCCAGCAGCTCGTGGGACAGGGACTCCGGTGAGCAGTTCTTC.

This clonotype was seen at least ten times. This rearrangement joins TRBV7-2 to TRBJ2-3; TRBD2 agrees at 12 bases. The junction had 6 bases not matched to a gene; V was cut back by 4 bases and J by 1 base. This CDR3 is built from 17 residues. Looked up from germline, CDR1 is SGHTA and CDR2 is FQGNSA. The CDR3 nucleotides read TGTGCCAGCAGCTCGAATCTAGCGGGGGGGCGCACAGATACGCAGTATTTT. This encodes CASSSNLAGGRTDTQYF.

This clonotype has only a few counts. The V call is TRBV12-3 or TRBV12-4, the J call TRBJ2-7, with D possibly being TRBD2 (7 bases). V shed 1 base and J shed 6 bases, with 10 bases lying between them. The CDR3 runs 13 residues. The CDR3: CASSLEGGGEQYF. Written as DNA, the CDR3 is TGTGCCAGCAGTTTAGAGGGGGGGGGCGAGCAGTACTTC.

This clonotype came up many times. J is TRBJ2-1 and V is TRBV5-1, with D perhaps given as TRBD1 or TRBD2 (5 bases each). This CDR3 is built from 12 residues. Trimming pared 7 bases from V and 7 bases from J, leaving 12 bases between. The germline gives CDR1 SGHRS, CDR2 YFSETQ. The CDR3 loop reads CASVGTGNEQFF. The DNA for the CDR3 is TGCGCCAGCGTTGGGACCGGGAATGAGCAGTTCTTC. The full variable domain, in which reference TRBV5-1 and TRBJ2-1 provide the parts outside the CDR3, is KAGVTQTPRYLIKTRGQQVTLSCSPISGHRSVSWYQQTPGQGLQFLFEYFSETQRNKGNFPGRFSGRQFSNSRSEMNVSTLELGDSALYLCASVGTGNEQFFGPGTRLTVL.

The table lists this clonotype with many counts. This rearrangement joins TRBV4-3 to TRBJ2-3; 11 nucleotides match TRBD2. This CDR3 has 16 amino acids. Germline values: CDR1 LGHNA, CDR2 YSLEER. J was trimmed by 2 bases and V by 2 bases; bases with no gene match: 3. CDR3 region: CASSQRTSGYTDTQYF. CDR3 DNA sequence: TGCGCCAGCAGCCAAAGGACTAGCGGGTACACAGATACGCAGTATTTT.

This clonotype has ten or more counts. V and J are TRBV5-1 and TRBJ2-7; weak D call: TRBD1 (6 bases). The CDR3 spans 11 residues. Germline V gives CDR1 SGHRS, CDR2 YFSETQ. V was clipped by 9 bases and J by 5 bases, with 12 bases between them. The CDR3, as DNA: TGCGCCATCGCAACAGGGAACGAGCAGTACTTC. Its protein is CAIATGNEQYF.

This clonotype was picked up many times. V gene TRBV25-1 combines with J gene TRBJ2-7, with D perhaps TRBD1 or TRBD2 (6 bases each). CDR1 and CDR2 (germline): MGHDK, SYGVNS. This CDR3 comprises 14 residues. Trimming shortened V by 3 bases and J by 4 bases, and 13 bases separated the two germline ends. CDR3 region: CASSDRGSGYEQYF. In nucleotides, the CDR3 is TGTGCCAGCAGTGACAGGGGCAGCGGGTACGAGCAGTACTTC.

This rearrangement joins TRBV28 to TRBJ2-2; TRBD2 matches at 11 bases. Losses at the gene ends were 8 bases for V and 1 base for J; bases not matched to a gene: 9. The germline V gene encodes CDR1 MDHEN and CDR2 SYDVKM. The CDR3 loop spans 17 amino acids. The CDR3 coding sequence is TGTGCCAGCGCCGGGCTAGCGGGGGGTCAGAACACCGGGGAGCTGTTTTTT. Translation: CASAGLAGGQNTGELFF.

This clonotype has a count of ten or more. V usage is TRBV6-2 or TRBV6-3 and J usage is TRBJ2-7, with a tentative D call TRBD1 (6 bases). Per germline, CDR1 MNHEY and CDR2 SVGEGT. The CDR3 is 14 residues long. The ends were cut back, 7 bases at V and 3 bases at J, with 16 bases in the middle. For the CDR3, the DNA is TGTGCCAGCAAGCGGAGCAGGGGTCACTACGAGCAGTACTTC. Translating it yields CASKRSRGHYEQYF.

In this sample, this clonotype turned up once. The V call is TRBV11-2, the J call TRBJ1-4; a weak D match, TRBD1 (6 bases). The length of the CDR3 is 17 residues. The germline V gene encodes CDR1 SGHAT and CDR2 FQNNGV. Trimming pared 3 bases from V and 3 bases from J, leaving 17 bases between. CDR3 sequence: CASSLSFRGSANEKLFF. Here the CDR3 DNA reads TGTGCCAGCAGCTTGTCCTTCAGGGGTTCGGCTAATGAAAAACTGTTTTTT.

The chain couples TRBV28 to TRBJ2-7, with TRBD2 as a possible D gene (5 bases). The CDR3 covers 15 residues. Per the germline V gene, CDR1 is MDHEN and CDR2 is SYDVKM. V was shortened by 5 bases and J by 1 base, with 15 bases between the two germline ends. The CDR3 coding sequence is TGTGCCAGCAGTCCCCGCGGGTCTAAGTCCTACGAGCAGTACTTC. Its protein product is CASSPRGSKSYEQYF. Looking up the rest from reference TRBV28 and TRBJ2-7 gives the full variable domain: DVKVTQSSRYLVKRTGEKVFLECVQDMDHENMFWYRQDPGLGLRLIYFSYDVKMKEKGDIPEGYSVSREKKERFSLILESASTNQTSMYLCASSPRGSKSYEQYFGPGTRLTVT.

Details on this clonotype: The junction departs from germline at one end; a sequencing error may be responsible. The chain recombines TRBV2 with TRBJ2-3, with 10 bases matching TRBD2. Looked up from germline, CDR1 is SNHLY and CDR2 is FYNNEI. The CDR3 totals 18 residues. CDR3 protein: CTSSFAAGGTSSTDTQYF. DNA of the CDR3: TGTACCAGCAGTTTTGCAGCGGGGGGGACTTCTAGCACAGATACGCAGTATTTT.

J is TRBJ2-3 and V is TRBV5-4, with TRBD2 matching 8 bases. V shed 4 bases and J 3 bases; nucleotides not matched to a gene: 7. CDR1 is SGHNT and CDR2 is YYREEE in the germline V gene (reference sequence). The CDR3 is 15 residues long. The CDR3 region has the DNA TGTGCCAGCAGCCGGACGGGGACTAGGACAGATACGCAGTATTTT. As protein: CASSRTGTRTDTQYF. The full variable domain, in which reference TRBV5-4 and TRBJ2-3 provide the parts outside the CDR3, is ETGVTQSPTHLIKTRGQQVTLRCSSQSGHNTVSWYQQALGQGPQFIFQYYREEENGRGNFPPRFSGLQFPNYSSELNVNALELDDSALYLCASSRTGTRTDTQYFGPGTRLTVL.

This clonotype was seen repeatedly, ten times or more. This sequence joins TRBV5-1 and TRBJ2-3; D possibly corresponds to TRBD2 (6 bases). The CDR3 is 14 amino acids. Germline lookup yields CDR1 SGHRS and CDR2 YFSETQ. V lost 3 bases and J 0 bases, leaving 8 bases between the germline ends. The CDR3: CASSWGTSTDTQYF. For the CDR3, the DNA is TGCGCCAGCAGCTGGGGGACTAGCACAGATACGCAGTATTTT.

This clonotype was counted many times. The CDR3 coding sequence is TGTGCCAGCCGGGGAGGGGGTGGCAATGAGCAGTTCTTC. It encodes CASRGGGGNEQFF. The chain links TRBV28 to TRBJ2-1, with TRBD2 as a possible D gene (7 bases). Between the trimmed V and J ends, which lost 8 bases and 6 bases, there was a span of 14 bases. This CDR3 has 13 amino acids. The germline CDR1 and CDR2 sequences are MDHEN and SYDVKM.

There are a few counts of this clonotype. The chain combines TRBV20-1 with TRBJ2-1; D perhaps matches TRBD2 (5 bases). Per the germline V gene, CDR1 is DFQATT and CDR2 is SNEGSKA (reference sequence). Trimming pared 3 bases from V and 3 bases from J, leaving 9 bases between. The CDR3 is made up of 13 amino acids. The CDR3 nucleotides are TGCAGTGCTAGCGGGGAAGGCTACAATGAGCAGTTCTTC. It yields the protein CSASGEGYNEQFF.

This clonotype came up many times. The chain joins TRBV20-1 to TRBJ1-1, with unresolved D. Germline CDR1 DFQATT, CDR2 SNEGSKA (reference sequence). This CDR3 has 14 amino acids. The V end lost 3 bases, the J end lost 4 bases, and 15 bases lay between the germline ends. CDR3 in amino acids: CSASLSAFRTEAFF. In DNA form, the CDR3 reads TGCAGTGCTAGTCTAAGCGCGTTTCGCACTGAAGCTTTCTTT.

This chain joins TRBV3-1 and TRBJ2-1; a possible D gene is TRBD2 (6 bases). V lost 11 bases to trimming and J lost 0 bases, with 29 bases between them. CDR3 size: 19 residues. Germline CDR1 reads LGHDT; CDR2 reads YNNKEL (reference sequence). CDR3 protein: CASSQQVRDFSSSYNEQFF. In nucleotides, the CDR3 is TGTGCCTCCAGCCAGCAGGTCCGGGACTTTTCGAGCTCCTACAATGAGCAGTTCTTC.

V and J are TRBV7-2 and TRBJ2-7; D gene ambiguous. V dropped 2 bases and J dropped 2 bases, with 10 bases sitting between them. Germline lookup yields CDR1 SGHTA and CDR2 FQGNSA. The CDR3 runs 14 residues. CDR3 in amino acids: CASSLRQLPYEQYF. The CDR3 DNA sequence: TGTGCCAGCAGCTTACGGCAGCTCCCCTACGAGCAGTACTTC.

The chain uses TRBV4-3 and TRBJ1-1; perhaps TRBD1 as D (5 bases). The CDR3 consists of 13 residues. The V end was cut by 0 bases, the J end by 10 bases, with 12 bases between. CDR1 LGHNA and CDR2 YSLEER come from the germline V gene. CDR3 amino acids: CASSQDRAGRAFF. CDR3 sequence (DNA): TGCGCCAGCAGCCAAGATAGGGCAGGGAGAGCTTTCTTT.

This clonotype was recorded a few times. The chain carries TRBV27 and TRBJ2-2; the D is unclear. The CDR3 extends over 12 amino acids. CDR1 MNHEY and CDR2 SMNVEV come from the germline V gene (reference sequence). V was shortened by 4 bases and J by 8 bases, with 8 bases between the two germline ends. DNA for the CDR3: TGTGCCAGCAGTTCAAGTTGGGGGGAGCTGTTTTTT. Translated, it gives CASSSSWGELFF.

As to this clonotype: Since a much larger clone is just one base distant, this may be a read error. This chain connects TRBV20-1 to TRBJ1-3; a weak D match, TRBD1 (6 bases). This CDR3 comprises 13 residues. CDR1 and CDR2 (germline): DFQATT, SNEGSKA (reference sequence). The germline V and J ends were trimmed by 8 bases and 4 bases, with 15 bases remaining between them. Here the CDR3 DNA reads TGCAGTTCTCTCACAGGGACGGGAAACACCATATATTTT. It is translated as CSSLTGTGNTIYF.